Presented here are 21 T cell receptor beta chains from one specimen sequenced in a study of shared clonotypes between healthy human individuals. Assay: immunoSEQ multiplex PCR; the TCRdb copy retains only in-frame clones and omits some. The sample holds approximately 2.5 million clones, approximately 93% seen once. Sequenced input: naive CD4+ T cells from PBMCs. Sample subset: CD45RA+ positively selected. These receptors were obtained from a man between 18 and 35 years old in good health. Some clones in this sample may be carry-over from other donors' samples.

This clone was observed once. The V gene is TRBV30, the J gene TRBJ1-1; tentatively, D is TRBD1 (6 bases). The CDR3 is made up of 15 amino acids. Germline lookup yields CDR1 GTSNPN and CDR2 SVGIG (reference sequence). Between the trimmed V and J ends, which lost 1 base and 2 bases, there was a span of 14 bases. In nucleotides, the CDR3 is TGTGCCTGGAGTGCCGGGGGGGCCAAAAACACTGAAGCTTTCTTT. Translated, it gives CAWSAGGAKNTEAFF.

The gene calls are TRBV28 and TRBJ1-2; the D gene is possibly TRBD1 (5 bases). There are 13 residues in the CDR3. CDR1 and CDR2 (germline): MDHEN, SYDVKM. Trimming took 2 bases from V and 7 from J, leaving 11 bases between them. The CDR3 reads CASSLRAGLGYTF. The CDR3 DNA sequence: TGTGCCAGCAGTTTAAGGGCAGGGCTTGGCTACACCTTC.

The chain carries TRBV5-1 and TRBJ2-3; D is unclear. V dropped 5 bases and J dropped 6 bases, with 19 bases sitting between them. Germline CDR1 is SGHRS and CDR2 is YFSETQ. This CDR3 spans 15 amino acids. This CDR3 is CASRRAAFRGDTQYF. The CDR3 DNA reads TGCGCCAGCAGACGGGCCGCTTTCCGAGGTGATACGCAGTATTTT.

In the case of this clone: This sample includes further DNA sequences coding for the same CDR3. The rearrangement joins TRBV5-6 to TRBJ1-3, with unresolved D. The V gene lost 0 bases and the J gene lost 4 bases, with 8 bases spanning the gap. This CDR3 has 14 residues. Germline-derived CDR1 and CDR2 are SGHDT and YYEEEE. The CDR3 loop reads CASSLVGSGNTIYF. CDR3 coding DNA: TGTGCCAGCAGCTTGGTCGGGTCCGGAAACACCATATATTTT.

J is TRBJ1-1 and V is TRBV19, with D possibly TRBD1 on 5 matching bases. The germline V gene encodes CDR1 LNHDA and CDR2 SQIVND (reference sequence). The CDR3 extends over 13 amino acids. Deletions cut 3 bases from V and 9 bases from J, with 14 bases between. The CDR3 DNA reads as TGTGCCAGTAGTATCGGAGGCGACAGCAAAGCTTTCTTT. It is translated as CASSIGGDSKAFF.

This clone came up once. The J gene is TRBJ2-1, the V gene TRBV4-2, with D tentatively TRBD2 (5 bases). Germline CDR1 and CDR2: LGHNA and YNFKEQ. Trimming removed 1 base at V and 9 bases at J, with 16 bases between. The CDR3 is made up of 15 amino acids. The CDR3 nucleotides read TGTGCCAGCAGCCAAGCGCGTCCACCCCGGGGTGAGCAGTTCTTC. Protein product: CASSQARPPRGEQFF.

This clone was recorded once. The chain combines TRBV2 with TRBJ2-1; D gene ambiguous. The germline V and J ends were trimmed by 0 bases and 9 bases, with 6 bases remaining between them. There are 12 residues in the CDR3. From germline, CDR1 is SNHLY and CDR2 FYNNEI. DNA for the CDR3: TGTGCCAGCAGTGAAGCAGCCCTTGAGCAGTTCTTC. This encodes CASSEAALEQFF. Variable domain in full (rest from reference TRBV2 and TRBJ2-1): EPEVTQTPSHQVTQMGQEVILRCVPISNHLYFYWYRQILGQKVEFLVSFYNNEISEKSEIFDDQFSVERPDGSNFTLKIRSTKLEDSAMYFCASSEAALEQFFGPGTRLTVL.

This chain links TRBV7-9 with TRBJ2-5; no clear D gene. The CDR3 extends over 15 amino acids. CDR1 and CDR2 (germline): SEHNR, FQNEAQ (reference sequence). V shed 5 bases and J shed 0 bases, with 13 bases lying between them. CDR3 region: CASSPVLSDQETQYF. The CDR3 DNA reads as TGTGCCAGCAGCCCTGTGCTGAGCGACCAAGAGACCCAGTACTTC.

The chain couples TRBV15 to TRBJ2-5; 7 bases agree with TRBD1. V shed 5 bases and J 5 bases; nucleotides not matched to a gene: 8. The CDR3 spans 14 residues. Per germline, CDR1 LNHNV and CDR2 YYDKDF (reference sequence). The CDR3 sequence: CATSYRGSKETQYF. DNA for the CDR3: TGTGCCACCAGCTACAGGGGCAGTAAGGAGACCCAGTACTTC.

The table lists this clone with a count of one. In DNA, the CDR3 is TGTGCCAGCACTGAGGGGACCTACAATGAGCAGTTCTTC. It codes for CASTEGTYNEQFF. The V and J genes are TRBV28 and TRBJ2-1; D is perhaps TRBD1 or TRBD2 (5 bases each). The CDR3 consists of 13 residues. Germline CDR1 MDHEN, CDR2 SYDVKM. V gave up 7 bases and J gave up 2 bases, with 9 bases separating them.

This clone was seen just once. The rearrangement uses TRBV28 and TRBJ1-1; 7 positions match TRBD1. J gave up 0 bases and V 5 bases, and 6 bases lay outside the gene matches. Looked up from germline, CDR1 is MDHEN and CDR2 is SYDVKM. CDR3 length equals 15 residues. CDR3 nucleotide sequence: TGTGCCAGCAGTAGCTGGACAGGACTGAACACTGAAGCTTTCTTT. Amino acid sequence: CASSSWTGLNTEAFF.

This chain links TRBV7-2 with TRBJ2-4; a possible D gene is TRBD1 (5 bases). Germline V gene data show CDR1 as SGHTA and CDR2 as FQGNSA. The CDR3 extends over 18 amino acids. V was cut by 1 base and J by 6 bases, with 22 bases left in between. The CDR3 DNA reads TGTGCCAGCAGCTTAGGAGGTCAGGGTTTCAGGGCGGCAAACATTCAGTACTTC. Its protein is CASSLGGQGFRAANIQYF.

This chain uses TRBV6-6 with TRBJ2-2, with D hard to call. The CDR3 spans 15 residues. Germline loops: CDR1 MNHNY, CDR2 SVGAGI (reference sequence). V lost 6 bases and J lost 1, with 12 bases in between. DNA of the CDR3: TGTGCCAGCAGCGATGCCGCCCAGAACACCGGGGAGCTGTTTTTT. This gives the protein CASSDAAQNTGELFF.

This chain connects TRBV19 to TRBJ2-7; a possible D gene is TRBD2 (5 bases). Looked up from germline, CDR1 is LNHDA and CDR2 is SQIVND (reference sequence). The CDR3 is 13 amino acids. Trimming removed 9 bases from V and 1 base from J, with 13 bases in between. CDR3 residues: CASKEARSYEQYF. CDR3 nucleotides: TGTGCCAGCAAGGAGGCGAGATCCTACGAGCAGTACTTC.

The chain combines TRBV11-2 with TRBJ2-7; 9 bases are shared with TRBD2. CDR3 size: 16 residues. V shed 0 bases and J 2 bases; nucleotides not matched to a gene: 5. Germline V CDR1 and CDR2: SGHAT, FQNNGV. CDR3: CASSLDRIAGAYEQYF. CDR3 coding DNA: TGTGCCAGCAGCTTAGACAGGATAGCGGGGGCCTACGAGCAGTACTTC.

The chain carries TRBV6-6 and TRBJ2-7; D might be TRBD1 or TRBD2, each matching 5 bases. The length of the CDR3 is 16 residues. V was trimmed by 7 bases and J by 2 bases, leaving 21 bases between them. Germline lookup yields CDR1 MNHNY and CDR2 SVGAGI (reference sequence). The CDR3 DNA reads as TGTGCCAGCACAAAATGGGGCGGGTCCGGGACCTACGAGCAGTACTTC. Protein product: CASTKWGGSGTYEQYF.

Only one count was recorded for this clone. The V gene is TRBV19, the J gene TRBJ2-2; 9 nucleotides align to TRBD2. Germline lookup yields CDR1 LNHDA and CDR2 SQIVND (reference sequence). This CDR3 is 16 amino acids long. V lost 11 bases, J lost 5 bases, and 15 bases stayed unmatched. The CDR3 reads CASYGAGGLGTGELFF. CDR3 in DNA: TGTGCCTCCTATGGAGCGGGGGGTCTAGGGACCGGGGAGCTGTTTTTT. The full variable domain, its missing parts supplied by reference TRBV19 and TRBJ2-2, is DGGITQSPKYLFRKEGQNVTLSCEQNLNHDAMYWYRQDPGQGLRLIYYSQIVNDFQKGDIAEGYSVSREKKESFPLTVTSAQKNPTAFYLCASYGAGGLGTGELFFGEGSRLTVL.

CDR3 sequence: CASRMDRVFNGYTF. The DNA of the CDR3 is TGTGCCAGCAGAATGGACAGGGTCTTCAATGGCTACACCTTC. The V gene is TRBV6-5, the J gene TRBJ1-2; 8 bases map to TRBD1. The CDR3 contains 14 residues. J was trimmed by 6 bases and V by 6 bases; bases with no gene match: 9. Per the germline V gene, CDR1 is MNHEY and CDR2 is SVGAGI.

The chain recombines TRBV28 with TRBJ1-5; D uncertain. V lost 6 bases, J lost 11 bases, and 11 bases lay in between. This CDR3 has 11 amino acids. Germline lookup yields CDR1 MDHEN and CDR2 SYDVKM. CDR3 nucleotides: TGTGCCAGCAGGTTGTTGGGTGCCCAGCATTTT. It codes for CASRLLGAQHF.

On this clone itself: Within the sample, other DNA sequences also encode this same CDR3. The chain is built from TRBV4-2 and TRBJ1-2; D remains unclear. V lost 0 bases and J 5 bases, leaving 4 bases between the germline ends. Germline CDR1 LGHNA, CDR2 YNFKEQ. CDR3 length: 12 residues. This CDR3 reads CASSQEGYGYTF. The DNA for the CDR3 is TGTGCCAGCAGCCAAGAAGGGTATGGCTACACCTTC.

The CDR3 sequence is CSANKATQETQYF. CDR3 coding DNA: TGCAGCGCTAATAAGGCGACCCAAGAGACCCAGTACTTC. This chain links TRBV29-1 with TRBJ2-5; D call uncertain. Germline V CDR1 and CDR2: SQVTM, ANQGSEA. The V end lost 7 bases, the J end lost 1 base, and 13 bases lay between the germline ends. This CDR3 is 13 amino acids long. Based on the CDR3 plus reference TRBV29-1 and TRBJ2-5, the full variable domain is SAVISQKPSRDICQRGTSLTIQCQVDSQVTMMFWYRQQPGQSLTLIATANQGSEATYESGFVIDKFPISRPNLTFSTLTVSNMSPEDSSIYLCSANKATQETQYFGPGTRLLVL.